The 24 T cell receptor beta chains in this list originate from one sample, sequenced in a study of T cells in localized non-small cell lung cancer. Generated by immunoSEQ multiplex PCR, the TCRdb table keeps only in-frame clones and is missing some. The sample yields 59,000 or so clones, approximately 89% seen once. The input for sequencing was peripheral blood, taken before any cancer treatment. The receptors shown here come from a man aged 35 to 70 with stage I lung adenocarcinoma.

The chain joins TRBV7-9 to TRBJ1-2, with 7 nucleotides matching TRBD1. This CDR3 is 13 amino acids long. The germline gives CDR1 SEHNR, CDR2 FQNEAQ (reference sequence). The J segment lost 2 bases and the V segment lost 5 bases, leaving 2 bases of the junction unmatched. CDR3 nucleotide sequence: TGTGCCAGCAGCGAGGGACAGAACTATGGCTACACCTTC. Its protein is CASSEGQNYGYTF.

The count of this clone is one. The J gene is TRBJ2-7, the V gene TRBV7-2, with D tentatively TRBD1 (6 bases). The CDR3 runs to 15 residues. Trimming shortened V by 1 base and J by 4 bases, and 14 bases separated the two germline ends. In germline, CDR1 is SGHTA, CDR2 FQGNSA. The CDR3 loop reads CASSLGQGLVYEQYF. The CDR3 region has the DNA TGTGCCAGCAGCTTAGGTCAGGGGTTAGTGTACGAGCAGTACTTC.

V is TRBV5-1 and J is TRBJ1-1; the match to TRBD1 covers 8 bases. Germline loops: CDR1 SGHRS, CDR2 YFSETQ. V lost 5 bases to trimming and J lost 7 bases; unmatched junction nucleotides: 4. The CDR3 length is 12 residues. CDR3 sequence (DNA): TGCGCCAGCAGGCCCGACAGGGGTGAAGCTTTCTTT. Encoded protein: CASRPDRGEAFF.

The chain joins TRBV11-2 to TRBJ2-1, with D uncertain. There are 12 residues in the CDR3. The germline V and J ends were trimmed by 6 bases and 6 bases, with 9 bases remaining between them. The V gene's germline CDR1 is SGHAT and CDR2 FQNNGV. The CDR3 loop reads CASSHGPNEQFF. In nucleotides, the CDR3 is TGTGCCAGCAGTCATGGACCCAATGAGCAGTTCTTC.

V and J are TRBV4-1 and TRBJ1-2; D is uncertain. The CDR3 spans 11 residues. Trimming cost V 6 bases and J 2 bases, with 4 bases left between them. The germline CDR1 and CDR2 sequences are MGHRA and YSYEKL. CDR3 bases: TGCGCCAGCAGATCAAACTATGGCTACACCTTC. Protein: CASRSNYGYTF.

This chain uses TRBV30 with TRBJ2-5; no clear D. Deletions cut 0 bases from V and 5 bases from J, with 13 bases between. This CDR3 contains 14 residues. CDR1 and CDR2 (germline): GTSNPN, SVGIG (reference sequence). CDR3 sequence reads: CAWSVRPGGETQYF. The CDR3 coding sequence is TGTGCCTGGAGTGTACGTCCGGGTGGGGAGACCCAGTACTTC.

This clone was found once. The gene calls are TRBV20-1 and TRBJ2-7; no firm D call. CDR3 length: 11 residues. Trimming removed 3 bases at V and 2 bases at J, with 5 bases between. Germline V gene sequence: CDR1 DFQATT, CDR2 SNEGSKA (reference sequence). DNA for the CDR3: TGCAGTGCTAGTCAAACCTACGAGCAGTACTTC. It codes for CSASQTYEQYF.

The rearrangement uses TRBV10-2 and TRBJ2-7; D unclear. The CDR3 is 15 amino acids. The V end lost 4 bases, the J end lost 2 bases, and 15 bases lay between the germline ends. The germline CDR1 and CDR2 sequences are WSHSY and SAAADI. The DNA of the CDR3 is TGCGCCAGCAGTGTAGGGTTAGGGTACCCCTACGAGCAGTACTTC. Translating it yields CASSVGLGYPYEQYF.

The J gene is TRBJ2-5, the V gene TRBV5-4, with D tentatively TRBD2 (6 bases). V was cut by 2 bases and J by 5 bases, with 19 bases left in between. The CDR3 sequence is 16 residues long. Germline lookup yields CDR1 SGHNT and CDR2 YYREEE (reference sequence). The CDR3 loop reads CASSLGGGGGWETQYF. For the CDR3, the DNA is TGTGCCAGCAGCTTAGGTGGCGGAGGAGGGTGGGAGACCCAGTACTTC.

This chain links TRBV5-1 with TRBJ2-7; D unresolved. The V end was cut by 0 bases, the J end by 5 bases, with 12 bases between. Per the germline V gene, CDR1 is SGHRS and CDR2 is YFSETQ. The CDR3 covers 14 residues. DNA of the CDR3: TGCGCCAGCAGCTTGGAGGACGGAGCTGACGAGCAGTACTTC. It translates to CASSLEDGADEQYF.

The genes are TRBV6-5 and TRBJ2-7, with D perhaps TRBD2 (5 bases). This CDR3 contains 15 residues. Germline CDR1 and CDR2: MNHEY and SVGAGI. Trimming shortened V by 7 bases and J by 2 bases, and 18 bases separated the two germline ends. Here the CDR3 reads CASNHHNGGTYEQYF. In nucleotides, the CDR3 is TGTGCCAGCAACCACCATAATGGAGGCACCTACGAGCAGTACTTC.

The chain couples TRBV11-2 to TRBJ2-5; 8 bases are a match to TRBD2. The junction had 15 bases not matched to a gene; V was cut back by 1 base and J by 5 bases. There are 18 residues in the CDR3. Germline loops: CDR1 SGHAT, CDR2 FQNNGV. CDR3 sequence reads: CASSLGPSGREAWETQYF. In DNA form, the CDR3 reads TGTGCCAGCAGCTTAGGTCCCAGCGGGCGGGAGGCGTGGGAGACCCAGTACTTC.

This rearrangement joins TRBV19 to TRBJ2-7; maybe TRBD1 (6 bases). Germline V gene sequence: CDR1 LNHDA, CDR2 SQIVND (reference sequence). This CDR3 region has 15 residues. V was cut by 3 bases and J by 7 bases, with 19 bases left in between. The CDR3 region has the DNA TGTGCCAGTAGTATCCTCGGACAGAGGGCAGCTGAGCAGTACTTC. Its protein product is CASSILGQRAAEQYF.

Written as DNA, the CDR3 is TGTGCCAGCACCAACAGTATAGCGGGAGGAACAGATACGCAGTATTTT. This sequence encodes CASTNSIAGGTDTQYF. The rearrangement joins TRBV6-6 to TRBJ2-3; 10 bases match TRBD2. This CDR3 contains 16 residues. J was trimmed by 3 bases and V by 7 bases; bases with no gene match: 10. Germline V gene sequence: CDR1 MNHNY, CDR2 SVGAGI (reference sequence).

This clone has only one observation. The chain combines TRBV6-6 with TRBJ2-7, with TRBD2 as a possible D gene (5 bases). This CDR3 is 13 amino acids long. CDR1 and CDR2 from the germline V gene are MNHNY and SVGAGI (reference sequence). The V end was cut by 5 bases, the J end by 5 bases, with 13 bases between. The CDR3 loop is CASSRGSRHEQYF. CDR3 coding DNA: TGTGCCAGCAGTCGAGGGTCCCGCCACGAGCAGTACTTC.

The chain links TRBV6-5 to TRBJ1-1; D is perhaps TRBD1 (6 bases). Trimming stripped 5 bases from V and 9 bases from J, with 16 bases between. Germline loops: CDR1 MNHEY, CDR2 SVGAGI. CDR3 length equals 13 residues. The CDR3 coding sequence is TGTGCCAGCAGTCACCCCCAGGGGAGGCAAGCTTTCTTT. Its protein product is CASSHPQGRQAFF.

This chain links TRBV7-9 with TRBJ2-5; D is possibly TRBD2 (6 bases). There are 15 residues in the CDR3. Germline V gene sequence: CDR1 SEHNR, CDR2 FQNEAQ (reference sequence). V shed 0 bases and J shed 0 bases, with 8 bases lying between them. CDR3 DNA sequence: TGTGCCAGCAGCTTAGCGGGACTGTACCAAGAGACCCAGTACTTC. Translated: CASSLAGLYQETQYF.

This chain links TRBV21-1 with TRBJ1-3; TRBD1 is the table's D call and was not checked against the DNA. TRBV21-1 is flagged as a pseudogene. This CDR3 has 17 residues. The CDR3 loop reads CASSSRDRAYSGNTIYF. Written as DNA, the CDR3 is TGTGCCAGCAGCAGCCGGGACAGGGCCTACTCTGGAAACACCATATATTTT.

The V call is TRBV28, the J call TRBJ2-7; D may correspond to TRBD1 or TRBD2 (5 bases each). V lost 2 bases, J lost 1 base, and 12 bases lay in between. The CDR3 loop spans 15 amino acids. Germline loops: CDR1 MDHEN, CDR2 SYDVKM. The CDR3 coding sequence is TGTGCCAGCAGTTTAGCCGGGGCCGAGTCCTACGAGCAGTACTTC. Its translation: CASSLAGAESYEQYF.

The CDR3 protein is CASSQSWGETYEQYF. The CDR3 DNA sequence: TGTGCCAGCAGCCAATCGTGGGGGGAAACCTACGAGCAGTACTTC. The chain combines TRBV7-9 with TRBJ2-7, with a tentative D call TRBD2 (6 bases). This CDR3 is built from 15 residues. V lost 5 bases and J 2 bases, leaving 16 bases between the germline ends. CDR1 is SEHNR and CDR2 is FQNEAQ in the germline V gene (reference sequence).

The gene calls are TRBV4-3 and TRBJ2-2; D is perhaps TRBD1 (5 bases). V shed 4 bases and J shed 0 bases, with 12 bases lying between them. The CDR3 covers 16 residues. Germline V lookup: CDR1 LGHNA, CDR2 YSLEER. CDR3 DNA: TGCGCCAGCAGCCCTTACAGGAACGCGAACACCGGGGAGCTGTTTTTT. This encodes CASSPYRNANTGELFF.

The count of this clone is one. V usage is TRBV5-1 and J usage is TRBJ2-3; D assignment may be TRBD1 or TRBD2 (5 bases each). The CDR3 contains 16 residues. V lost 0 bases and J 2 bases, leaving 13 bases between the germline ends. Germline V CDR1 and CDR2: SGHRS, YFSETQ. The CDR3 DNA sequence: TGCGCCAGCAGCTTGGATGGGGGTCCCACCACAGATACGCAGTATTTT. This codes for CASSLDGGPTTDTQYF.

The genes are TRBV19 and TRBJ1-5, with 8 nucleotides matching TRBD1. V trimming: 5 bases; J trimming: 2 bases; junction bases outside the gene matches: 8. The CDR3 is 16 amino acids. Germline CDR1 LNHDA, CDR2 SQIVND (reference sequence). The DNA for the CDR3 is TGTGCCAGTAGTTTACCAGGGGGCAGGGGCAATCAGCCCCAGCATTTT. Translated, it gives CASSLPGGRGNQPQHF.

CDR3 coding DNA: TGTGCCAGCAGCTTAGCAGGGAACCCCTACGAGCAGTACTTC. Translated, it gives CASSLAGNPYEQYF. V is TRBV7-9 and J is TRBJ2-7; D unclear. V was shortened by 0 bases and J by 2 bases, with 8 bases between the two germline ends. Germline values: CDR1 SEHNR, CDR2 FQNEAQ (reference sequence). This CDR3 contains 14 residues.